This entry concerns a single T cell receptor (beta chain). Antigen: not known. The time point: week 23, last vaccination. It was 300 ug of mutant IDH1 20-mer peptide that made up each vaccine dose, given with topical imiquimod. The source of the sample is a study of a mutant IDH1 vaccine in newly diagnosed glioma. Assay: immunoSEQ multiplex PCR; the TCRdb copy retains only in-frame clones and omits some. The sample holds approximately 67,000 clones, nearly 85% seen once. CDR1 SGHDN and CDR2 FVKESK come from the germline V gene. CDR3 length equals 12 residues. Trimming cost V 4 bases and J 10 bases, with 11 bases left between them.

The chain combines TRBV14 with TRBJ2-1; D is ambiguous. The material was PBMCs, obtained from a glioma patient whose treatment included an IDH1 peptide vaccine. The TCR sequence derives from a man in his late teens or twenties with glioma. In DNA, the CDR3 is TGTGCCAGCAGCCCGAAGGGCCTAGAGCAGTTCTTC. Amino acids: CASSPKGLEQFF.